What follows are 23 T cell receptor beta chains derived from one specimen sequenced in a study of T cells in women clearing cervical HPV infection. Profiled with immunoSEQ multiplex PCR; TCRdb holds only in-frame clones, not every one. This sample's clone table lists roughly 30,000 clones. The sample was blood buffy coat. The receptors derive from a woman between 18 and 75 years old with a cervical HPV16 infection that either progressed to CIN3+ or cleared (not recorded which).

CDR3 bases read: TGTGCCAGCAGCTCTGACACGAACACCGGGGAG. Translating it yields CASSSDTNTGE. The whole CDR3 is CASSSDTNTGELFF. V is TRBV7-2 and J is TRBJ2-2; no definite D call. The DNA ends 3 residues before the CDR3 does, and the rest of the CDR3 is filled in from the germline J gene. Germline lookup yields CDR1 SGHTA and CDR2 FQGNSA. The ends were cut back, 4 bases at V and 0 bases at J, with 6 bases in the middle. CDR3 length: 14 amino acids.

To note about this clone: The read stops 3 residues short of the end of the CDR3; the missing end is completed from the germline J gene. The chain carries TRBV5-1 and TRBJ2-1; 8 nucleotides line up with TRBD1. The germline V gene encodes CDR1 SGHRS and CDR2 YFSETQ. The CDR3 extends over 15 amino acids. V lost 5 bases and J lost 7; bases outside the gene matches: 11. The sequenced part of the CDR3 DNA is TGCGCCAGCAGATCTCCCGGGACAGGATCGAATGAG. This translates into CASRSPGTGSNE. The entire CDR3 reads CASRSPGTGSNEQFF.

Concerning this clone itself: The CDR3 is cut off 3 residues early in the read; its end comes from the germline J gene. The chain joins TRBV30 to TRBJ1-5; maybe TRBD1 (6 bases). The CDR3 extends over 14 amino acids. Germline CDR1 reads GTSNPN; CDR2 reads SVGIG (reference sequence). Trimming shortened V by 2 bases and J by 9 bases, and 17 bases separated the two germline ends. CDR3 region: CAWSISTGKGPQHF. The sequenced CDR3 bases are TGTGCCTGGAGTATATCCACAGGGAAAGGGCCC.

With regard to this clone: The sequenced fragment ends 3 residues before the CDR3 boundary, so the rest is inferred from the germline J gene. The V call is TRBV29-1, the J call TRBJ2-3; 10 bases align to TRBD2. The V and J ends lost 3 bases and 2 bases, in that order; junction bases with no gene match: 5. There are 15 residues in the CDR3. CDR1 and CDR2 (germline): SQVTM, ANQGSEA. CDR3 DNA (partial): TGCAGCGTTGACGGGACTAGCGTATACACAGATACG. Amino acids: CSVDGTSVYTDT. The entire CDR3 is CSVDGTSVYTDTQYF.

To note about this clone: Coverage ceases 3 residues before the CDR3 finishes, and the germline J gene fills in the end. This chain uses TRBV5-6 with TRBJ1-6, with TRBD1 matching over 10 bases. With V trimmed by 2 bases and J by 9 bases, 2 bases remained unmatched. This CDR3 comprises 14 residues. Germline CDR1 is SGHDT and CDR2 is YYEEEE. CDR3 protein: CASSLGTGVSPLHF. Partial CDR3 DNA: TGTGCCAGCAGCTTAGGGACAGGGGTTTCACCC. The full variable domain, with the rest looked up from reference TRBV5-6 and TRBJ1-6, is DAGVTQSPTHLIKTRGQQVTLRCSPKSGHDTVSWYQQALGQGPQFIFQYYEEEERQRGNFPDRFSGHQFPNYSSELNVNALLLGDSALYLCASSLGTGVSPLHFGNGTRLTVT.

On this clone: The read is 3 residues too short to cover the CDR3 end, so that end is filled in from the germline J gene. The chain combines TRBV7-2 with TRBJ1-5; D is possibly TRBD1 (5 bases). From germline, CDR1 is SGHTA and CDR2 FQGNSA. This CDR3 has 14 amino acids. The V end lost 1 base, the J end lost 5 bases, and 9 bases lay between the germline ends. CDR3 protein: CASSLDRHHQPQHF. CDR3 DNA (partial): TGTGCCAGCAGCTTAGACAGGCACCATCAGCCC.

Regarding this clone: The read falls 3 residues short of the CDR3 end, and the missing part is taken from the germline J gene. The rearrangement links TRBV18 to TRBJ2-3; 8 nucleotides agree with TRBD2. Germline V gives CDR1 KGHSH, CDR2 LQKENI. This CDR3 contains 16 residues. CDR3 DNA, as far as it was read: TGTGCCAGCTCACAACCGCTGCGGGGGGTCCAAGAGACG. It codes for CASSQPLRGVQET. The full CDR3 protein is CASSQPLRGVQETQYF.

Concerning this clone itself: From the germline J gene comes the end of the CDR3, since the read stops 3 residues before it. The V gene is TRBV19, the J gene TRBJ2-1; tentative D call: TRBD1 (5 bases). The CDR3 has 16 amino acids. Trimming took off 1 base at V and 3 bases at J, with 13 bases between the two ends. Germline V gives CDR1 LNHDA, CDR2 SQIVND (reference sequence). CDR3 DNA (partial): TGTGCCAGTAGTATAGCAGGGCACTCCTTCTACAATGAG. It encodes CASSIAGHSFYNE. The entire CDR3 is CASSIAGHSFYNEQFF.

About this clone itself: Sequencing ends 3 residues short of the CDR3 end; the germline J gene provides the rest. The chain is built from TRBV7-9 and TRBJ2-1; 7 nucleotides align to TRBD1. The germline V gene has CDR1 SEHNR and CDR2 FQNEAQ (reference sequence). The CDR3 runs to 13 residues. J lost 6 bases, V lost 7 bases, and 6 bases had no gene match. The CDR3 sequence is CASNPGGSNEQFF. The part of the CDR3 DNA that was read is TGTGCCAGCAACCCAGGGGGTTCCAATGAG. Based on the CDR3 plus reference TRBV7-9 and TRBJ2-1, the full variable domain is DTGVSQNPRHKITKRGQNVTFRCDPISEHNRLYWYRQTLGQGPEFLTYFQNEAQLEKSRLLSDRFSAERPKGSFSTLEIQRTEQGDSAMYLCASNPGGSNEQFFGPGTRLTVL.

A remark on this clone: The read comes to an end 3 residues before the CDR3 does, leaving the germline J gene to fill in the end. The V and J genes are TRBV29-1 and TRBJ1-1, with D tentatively TRBD1 (5 bases). This CDR3 comprises 12 residues. Germline V gene lookup returns CDR1 SQVTM and CDR2 ANQGSEA. Trimming stripped 3 bases from V and 4 bases from J, with 9 bases between. CDR3 sequence: CSVDQGRTEAFF. The covered CDR3 bases are TGCAGCGTTGATCAGGGTCGCACTGAA.

Concerning this clone itself: The read finishes 3 residues shy of the CDR3 end, and the germline J gene is used to complete it. This rearrangement joins TRBV5-1 to TRBJ2-1, with 8 positions matching TRBD1. V gave up 2 bases and J gave up 5 bases; unmatched junction bases: 9. The CDR3 length is 16 residues. From germline, CDR1 is SGHRS and CDR2 YFSETQ. The CDR3 spells CASSFGGRGLHNEQFF. Partial CDR3 DNA: TGCGCCAGCAGCTTCGGAGGCAGGGGGCTCCACAATGAG.

With respect to this clone: From the germline J gene comes the end of the CDR3, since the read stops 3 residues before it. This chain links TRBV5-6 with TRBJ2-1; no firm D call. CDR1 SGHDT and CDR2 YYEEEE come from the germline V gene. The CDR3 spans 12 residues. With 4 bases removed from V and 3 bases from J, the gap between germline ends came to 5 bases. The CDR3 loop reads CASSGNYNEQFF. The covered CDR3 bases are TGTGCCAGCAGCGGCAACTACAATGAG.

About this clone: The read gets to within 3 residues of the CDR3 end, and the germline J gene fills in the rest. The chain uses TRBV20-1 and TRBJ1-1; D call uncertain. Germline lookup yields CDR1 DFQATT and CDR2 SNEGSKA (reference sequence). The CDR3 sequence is 11 residues long. The V and J ends lost 3 bases and 2 bases respectively, with 4 bases between them. The sequenced CDR3 bases are TGCAGTGCTAGTCTAAACACTGAA. Encoded protein: CSASLNTE. The whole CDR3 protein reads CSASLNTEAFF.

A word on this clone: Read sequence stops 3 residues before the CDR3 end, and the germline J gene provides the missing end. The V gene is TRBV18, the J gene TRBJ1-1, with no clear D. The CDR3 totals 13 residues. V lost 3 bases to trimming and J lost 3 bases, with 8 bases between them. Germline CDR1 reads KGHSH; CDR2 reads LQKENI. Partial CDR3 DNA: TGTGCCAGCTCACCGACCCTAGACACTGAA. The encoded protein is CASSPTLDTE. From start to end, the CDR3 is CASSPTLDTEAFF.

The CDR3 here is CSARRQGVTDTQYF. The part of the CDR3 DNA that was read is TGCAGTGCTCGCCGACAGGGAGTCACAGATACG. The J gene is TRBJ2-3, the V gene TRBV20-1; 7 bases line up with TRBD1. The CDR3 end is not reached by the read, which stops 3 residues before it; the germline J gene fills it in. The CDR3 is 14 residues long. V lost 5 bases and J lost 2; bases outside the gene matches: 7. Looked up from germline, CDR1 is DFQATT and CDR2 is SNEGSKA (reference sequence).

Comments on this clone: The read ends 3 residues before the CDR3 terminus; that terminus is restored from the germline J gene. The rearrangement uses TRBV29-1 and TRBJ1-5, with 9 bases that match TRBD1. After removal of 5 bases from V and 4 bases from J, the junction contained 6 bases not matched to a gene. The CDR3 runs to 14 residues. The germline CDR1 and CDR2 sequences are SQVTM and ANQGSEA. The sequenced CDR3 bases are TGCAGCGTTATAGGGACAGGGCTTAATCAGCCC. Protein: CSVIGTGLNQP. The CDR3 in its entirety is CSVIGTGLNQPQHF.

A note on this clone: From the germline J gene comes the end of the CDR3, since the read stops 3 residues before it. The same CDR3 arises from other DNA sequences in this sample as well. The chain couples TRBV20-1 to TRBJ2-1; the match to TRBD2 covers 7 bases. Trimming cost V 2 bases and J 4 bases; bases outside gene matches: 2. This CDR3 has 13 residues. Germline V gives CDR1 DFQATT, CDR2 SNEGSKA (reference sequence). Incomplete CDR3 DNA: TGCAGTGCTAGATCTAGCGGTTACAATGAG. This sequence encodes CSARSSGYNE. The complete CDR3 sequence is CSARSSGYNEQFF.

Of note for this clone: The missing CDR3 end, 3 residues past where the read stops, is filled in from the germline J gene. The chain recombines TRBV7-3 with TRBJ2-2; D unresolved. The CDR3 sequence is 15 residues long. Germline lookup yields CDR1 SGHTA and CDR2 FQGTGA. The CDR3 loop reads CASSLYTATNEKLFF. Partial CDR3 DNA: TGTGCCAGCAGCTTATATACCGCAACTAATGAAAAG.

Details on this clone: The CDR3 end falls 3 residues outside the read, so it is completed with the germline J gene. This rearrangement joins TRBV18 to TRBJ1-4; D is uncertain. Germline CDR1 KGHSH, CDR2 LQKENI. The V and J ends lost 0 bases and 3 bases respectively, with 8 bases between them. The length of the CDR3 is 15 residues. The CDR3: CASSPPGVANEKLFF. CDR3 DNA (partial): TGTGCCAGCTCACCACCCGGGGTCGCTAATGAAAAA. The variable domain in full, with the rest retrieved from reference TRBV18 and TRBJ1-4, is NAGVMQNPRHLVRRRGQEARLRCSPMKGHSHVYWYRQLPEEGLKFMVYLQKENIIDESGMPKERFSAEFPKEGPSILRIQQVVRGDSAAYFCASSPPGVANEKLFFGSGTQLSVL.

Partial CDR3 DNA: TGCAGTGCTAGAGAACAAGACAGGGGCGGTCAGCCC. Protein product: CSAREQDRGGQP. The CDR3 in its entirety is CSAREQDRGGQPQHF. The chain recombines TRBV20-1 with TRBJ1-5; 8 nucleotides match TRBD1. The CDR3 is cut off 3 residues early in the read; its end comes from the germline J gene. Looked up from germline, CDR1 is DFQATT and CDR2 is SNEGSKA (reference sequence). The CDR3 is 15 residues long. Trimming cost V 0 bases and J 6 bases; bases outside gene matches: 7.

Worth noting for this clone: The observed sequence ends 3 residues before the CDR3 terminus, with the missing tail filled in from the germline J gene. The rearrangement links TRBV18 to TRBJ1-5, with a tentative D call TRBD1 (5 bases). V was clipped by 5 bases and J by 5 bases, with 16 bases between them. This CDR3 is built from 15 residues. CDR1 is KGHSH and CDR2 is LQKENI in the germline V gene. Incomplete CDR3 DNA: TGTGCCAGCTCAATATCAGGGTCGTTTTATCAGCCC. It codes for CASSISGSFYQP. The whole CDR3 protein is CASSISGSFYQPQHF.

A note on this clone: From the germline J gene comes the end of the CDR3, since the read stops 3 residues before it. The J gene is TRBJ1-2, the V gene TRBV10-3, with a possible D match to TRBD1 (6 bases). Trimming took 8 bases from V and 0 from J, leaving 22 bases between them. In germline, CDR1 is ENHRY, CDR2 SYGVKD. This CDR3 contains 17 residues. This chain's CDR3 is CAIRHLLTGTANYGYTF. The CDR3 bases that were read are TGTGCCATCCGCCACTTACTTACAGGGACCGCTAACTATGGC.

A note on this clone: The CDR3 goes on 3 residues after the read ends, and that part is filled in from the germline J gene. The V call is TRBV6-1, the J call TRBJ2-7; D is undetermined. This CDR3 comprises 15 residues. Germline loops: CDR1 MNHNS, CDR2 SASEGT. Trimming stripped 3 bases from V and 3 bases from J, with 15 bases between. CDR3 DNA, as far as it was read: TGTGCCAGCAGTGATTTGTCCGGTACGAACTACGAG. This codes for CASSDLSGTNYE. In full, the CDR3 is CASSDLSGTNYEQYF.